The 8 T cell receptor beta chains below all came from one sample that was sequenced in a study of Ad26.COV2.S vaccination and SARS-CoV-2 variants. Assay used: immunoSEQ multiplex PCR; TCRdb lists only in-frame clones, some missing. The sample carries some 300,000 clones, approximately 86% recorded once. As for treatment: some 20 received Ad26.COV2.S at low or high dose, single or two shots; roughly 5 received placebo; per-sample allocation not given. Collection of the samples took place on day 63 after the first injection of vaccine or placebo. Material: peripheral blood, obtained in a trial of Ad26.COV2.S vaccine versus placebo. Source of these receptors: a person aged 18-65 years who received the Ad26.COV2.S COVID-19 vaccine or a placebo.

This chain connects TRBV7-6 to TRBJ2-6; D remains ambiguous. The germline V gene has CDR1 SGHVS and CDR2 FNYEAQ. The CDR3 is made up of 18 amino acids. V gave up 5 bases and J gave up 1 base, with 18 bases separating them. The CDR3 is CASSRAGRLVSGANVLTF. The CDR3 DNA reads as TGTGCCAGCAGCCGCGCAGGACGGCTCGTTTCTGGGGCCAACGTCCTGACTTTC.

The chain combines TRBV19 with TRBJ1-1; no clear D. V was clipped by 6 bases and J by 0 bases, with 26 bases between them. The CDR3 extends over 19 amino acids. Per germline, CDR1 LNHDA and CDR2 SQIVND (reference sequence). The CDR3 loop is CASSTTKQPNRNMNTEAFF. The CDR3 DNA follows: TGTGCCAGTAGCACCACCAAACAACCGAATAGGAACATGAACACTGAAGCTTTCTTT.

The CDR3 DNA is TGTGCCAGTGTGGCTGCCCCAACTAATGAAAAACTGTTTTTT. It encodes CASVAAPTNEKLFF. This sequence joins TRBV7-9 and TRBJ1-4; D call uncertain. Germline V CDR1 and CDR2: SEHNR, FQNEAQ (reference sequence). The CDR3 spans 14 residues. The V end was cut by 9 bases, the J end by 0 bases, with 11 bases between.

The chain uses TRBV2 and TRBJ1-1; 9 bases are a match to TRBD1. This CDR3 has 14 residues. The J segment lost 7 bases and the V segment lost 2 bases, leaving 5 bases of the junction unmatched. Germline V gene data show CDR1 as SNHLY and CDR2 as FYNNEI. The CDR3 region is CASSERDREGEAFF. The CDR3 nucleotides read TGTGCCAGCAGTGAACGGGACAGGGAGGGTGAAGCTTTCTTT.

The chain's CDR3 is CASSLTGRSNYGYTF. The DNA of the CDR3 is TGTGCCAGCAGCTTAACAGGCAGGAGTAACTATGGCTACACCTTC. The V call is TRBV7-3, the J call TRBJ1-2; D remains ambiguous. The CDR3 has 15 residues. Germline CDR1 is SGHTA and CDR2 is FQGTGA. Trimming took 0 bases from V and 1 from J, leaving 9 bases between them.

V gene TRBV5-1 combines with J gene TRBJ1-1, with D unclear. The V end lost 4 bases, the J end lost 5 bases, and 18 bases lay between the germline ends. The CDR3 covers 15 residues. Germline-derived CDR1 and CDR2 are SGHRS and YFSETQ. This CDR3 reads CASSPSSRGRTEAFF. For the CDR3, the DNA is TGCGCCAGCAGCCCTTCGAGCAGAGGGAGGACTGAAGCTTTCTTT.

The CDR3 DNA reads as TGTGCCACCAGTGGGGGACAGTTCCAAGAGACCCAGTACTTC. Residues: CATSGGQFQETQYF. The genes are TRBV24-1 and TRBJ2-5; 7 bases are a match to TRBD1. The CDR3 length is 14 residues. The V gene's germline CDR1 is KGHDR and CDR2 SFDVKD. J was trimmed by 1 base and V by 5 bases; bases with no gene match: 3.

The chain carries TRBV28 and TRBJ2-7; either TRBD1 or TRBD2 may fit D (6 bases each). With 4 bases removed from V and 0 bases from J, the gap between germline ends came to 19 bases. From germline, CDR1 is MDHEN and CDR2 SYDVKM. This CDR3 is built from 17 residues. The CDR3 DNA reads TGTGCCAGCAGTTACCCCATTGAGGGGGGTAACTCCTACGAGCAGTACTTC. Its protein product is CASSYPIEGGNSYEQYF.